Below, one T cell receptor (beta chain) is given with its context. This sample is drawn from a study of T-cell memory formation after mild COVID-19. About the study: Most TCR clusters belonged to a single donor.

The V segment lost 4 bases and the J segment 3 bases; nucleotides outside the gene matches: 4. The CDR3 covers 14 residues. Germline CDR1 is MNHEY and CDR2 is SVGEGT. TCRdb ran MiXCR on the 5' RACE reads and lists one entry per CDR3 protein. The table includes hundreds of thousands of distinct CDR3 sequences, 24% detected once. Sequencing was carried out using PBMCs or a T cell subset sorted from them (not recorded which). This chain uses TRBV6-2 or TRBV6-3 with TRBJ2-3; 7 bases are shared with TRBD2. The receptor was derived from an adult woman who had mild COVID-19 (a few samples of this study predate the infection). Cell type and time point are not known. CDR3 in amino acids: CASSLLARTDTQYF. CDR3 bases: TGTGCCAGCAGTTTACTAGCGAGAACAGATACGCAGTATTTT.